Given below is one T cell receptor (beta chain) in context. This sample is part of a study of cytomegalovirus exposure and HLA in healthy donors. Trimming took off 2 bases at V and 3 bases at J, with 11 bases between the two ends. The germline CDR1 and CDR2 sequences are SGHNT and YYREEE (reference sequence). The CDR3 consists of 14 residues. A multiplex PCR was run with 60 Vbeta primers and 13 Jbeta primers. Profiling relied on immunoSEQ multiplex PCR, and the TCRdb table lists in-frame clones only, not all of them. The table lists some 120,000 clones, about four fifths of them singletons, with roughly 3.5% in the top ten.

Sequencing was performed on PBMCs. The clonotype originates from a woman between 35 and 50 years old in good health and CMV-seropositive. The chain is built from TRBV5-4 and TRBJ1-1; D may be TRBD1 (6 bases). CDR3 sequence reads: CASSLGGRDTEAFF. The CDR3 coding sequence is TGTGCCAGCAGCTTAGGGGGAAGGGACACTGAAGCTTTCTTT.